The text below deals with one TCR beta chain. This clonotype has at least ten counts. What this receptor recognizes is not known. It has no much larger one-base neighbor in the sample; base qualities were not kept. Instrument used: Illumina HiSeq 2500. Quantitative 5'-RACE with molecular barcodes was used to prepare TCR beta libraries. As for the authors' bioinformatics: A new computational method based on a probabilistic model of VDJ rearrangement was used to identify disease-linked TCR variants. TCRdb redid the processing of the public reads, applying fastp at Q25 and MiXCR, and retained in-frame beta chains. Entries are consolidated by CDR3 protein sequence, retaining the most common genes and DNA. The V and J calls here are based on TCRdb, not the publication. The sample table contains 240,000 or so distinct CDR3 sequences; only one count was recorded for approximately 11% of them. The ten biggest clones cover 6% to 8% of the sample.

These data are taken from a study of CD8 T cells in ankylosing spondylitis (TCRdb year 2017). About the study as a whole: To find TCR variants linked to disease, the study profiled T cell receptor beta repertoires in ankylosing spondylitis patients and healthy donors. The whole study cohort included 95 to 130 healthy donors and 25 or so ankylosing spondylitis patients. Peripheral blood samples were taken, and synovial fluid was additionally collected from ankylosing spondylitis patients.

Broader findings and caveats from the paper: The disease-linked clones were reported as significantly enriched in matched synovial fluid samples from ankylosing spondylitis patients. Some motif variants had previously been reported in the synovial fluid and blood of reactive arthritis patients, which suggests shared mechanisms of disease initiation. The disease-linked clones had a CD8+ phenotype and were found at relatively low frequencies in peripheral blood. A TCR beta motif made up of several highly homologous amino acid variants appeared to be characteristic of blood from ankylosing spondylitis patients.

CDR1 and CDR2, looked up from the germline V gene (reference sequence), are DFQATT and SNEGSKA. CDR3 length: 13 amino acids, cysteine to phenylalanine. CDR3 DNA is the only sequence kept; it has 39 bases, read in frame from the first base. The junction carries 12 bases between V and J, which are trimmed by 6 bases and 4 bases respectively. The sequenced sample was blood, either unsorted or a sorted T cell fraction (not recorded which). The TCR was taken from a male donor with ankylosing spondylitis or in good health (not recorded which). This chain joins TRBV20-1 to TRBJ2-2, with the identity of the D gene unclear. The CDR3 in this case is CSAGKPGTGELFF. The bases read TGCAGTGCCGGAAAACCGGGCACCGGGGAGCTGTTTTTT.